Listed here are 26 T cell receptor beta chains from one sample, sequenced in a study of shared clonotypes between healthy human individuals. Libraries were prepared by immunoSEQ multiplex PCR; TCRdb keeps only in-frame clonotypes and omits some of them. The data show fewer than 2.5 million clones, under 95% seen once. The sample taken for sequencing was naive CD4+ T cells from PBMCs. Described subset: CD45RA+ positively selected. The source of these receptors is a man between 18 and 29 years old in good health. Some clones in this sample may be carry-over from other donors' samples.

The genes are TRBV11-2 and TRBJ2-7, with 9 bases lining up with TRBD2. In germline, CDR1 is SGHAT, CDR2 FQNNGV. This CDR3 has 15 residues. V lost 5 bases to trimming and J lost 5 bases; unmatched junction nucleotides: 10. DNA for the CDR3: TGTGCCAGCAGCGTAAGTAGCGGGAGAGGTCACGAGCAGTACTTC. Translation: CASSVSSGRGHEQYF.

In its sample, this clone was seen once. V gene TRBV6-5 combines with J gene TRBJ1-3; D may be TRBD1 (5 bases). In germline, CDR1 is MNHEY, CDR2 SVGAGI. The CDR3 covers 14 residues. The V end lost 7 bases, the J end lost 4 bases, and 14 bases lay between the germline ends. CDR3 residues: CASTLGGAGNTIYF. CDR3 in DNA: TGTGCCAGCACCCTCGGGGGAGCGGGAAACACCATATATTTT.

The V call is TRBV15, the J call TRBJ2-2; D is uncertain. V dropped 0 bases and J dropped 7 bases, with 6 bases sitting between them. The germline CDR1 and CDR2 sequences are LNHNV and YYDKDF (reference sequence). The CDR3 covers 13 residues. The CDR3 nucleotides are TGTGCCACCAGCAGAGATATGGGCGGGGAGCTGTTTTTT. This sequence encodes CATSRDMGGELFF. Variable domain in full (rest from reference TRBV15 and TRBJ2-2): DAMVIQNPRYQVTQFGKPVTLSCSQTLNHNVMYWYQQKSSQAPKLLFHYYDKDFNNEADTPDNFQSRRPNTSFCFLDIRSPGLGDTAMYLCATSRDMGGELFFGEGSRLTVL.

The gene calls are TRBV7-2 and TRBJ2-7, with D uncertain. V lost 2 bases and J lost 0, with 14 bases in between. Germline CDR1 SGHTA, CDR2 FQGNSA. The CDR3 sequence is 16 residues long. The DNA for the CDR3 is TGTGCCAGCAGCTTACTCCGGCAGACCAACTCCTACGAGCAGTACTTC. Translation gives CASSLLRQTNSYEQYF. The full variable domain, its missing parts supplied by reference TRBV7-2 and TRBJ2-7, is GAGVSQSPSNKVTEKGKDVELRCDPISGHTALYWYRQSLGQGLEFLIYFQGNSAPDKSGLPSDRFSAERTGGSVSTLTIQRTQQEDSAVYLCASSLLRQTNSYEQYFGPGTRLTVT.

A remark on this clone: Other DNA variants within this sample encode the same CDR3. For the CDR3, the DNA is TGTGCCAGCAGTCCTCGTATAGATACGCAGTATTTT. Its translation is CASSPRIDTQYF. The chain uses TRBV28 and TRBJ2-3; D remains ambiguous. V shed 5 bases and J shed 5 bases, with 8 bases lying between them. The germline gives CDR1 MDHEN, CDR2 SYDVKM. The CDR3 runs 12 residues.

The chain joins TRBV13 to TRBJ2-1; 9 nucleotides align to TRBD2. Germline V gives CDR1 PRHDT, CDR2 FYEKMQ (reference sequence). J gave up 4 bases and V 3 bases, and 7 bases lay outside the gene matches. The CDR3 sequence is 16 residues long. The CDR3 reads CASSFFLLAGYNEQFF. The CDR3 DNA sequence: TGTGCCAGCAGCTTTTTTTTGCTAGCGGGGTACAATGAGCAGTTCTTC.

This clone has just one count. This chain uses TRBV2 with TRBJ1-5, with D perhaps TRBD1 (5 bases). This CDR3 spans 14 amino acids. Trimming left V 7 bases short and J 6 bases short, with 16 bases between. Germline V gene lookup returns CDR1 SNHLY and CDR2 FYNNEI. The CDR3 DNA reads TGTGCCAGCATCGGGGCAGGTGGCGGTCAGCCCCAGCATTTT. Translation gives CASIGAGGGQPQHF. The variable domain in full, with the rest retrieved from reference TRBV2 and TRBJ1-5, is EPEVTQTPSHQVTQMGQEVILRCVPISNHLYFYWYRQILGQKVEFLVSFYNNEISEKSEIFDDQFSVERPDGSNFTLKIRSTKLEDSAMYFCASIGAGGGQPQHFGDGTRLSIL.

The V call is TRBV30, the J call TRBJ2-1, with 15 nucleotides matching TRBD2. The germline CDR1 and CDR2 sequences are GTSNPN and SVGIG (reference sequence). With 2 bases clipped from V and 3 bases from J, the junction kept 8 bases outside the gene matches. This CDR3 has 18 amino acids. The CDR3 DNA reads TGTGCCTGGAGTCATCCCCCGGGACTAGCGGGAGGCTACAATGAGCAGTTCTTC. Residues: CAWSHPPGLAGGYNEQFF.

The V gene is TRBV4-3, the J gene TRBJ1-2, with D possibly matching TRBD1 (6 bases). The CDR3 extends over 19 amino acids. V gave up 0 bases and J gave up 7 bases, with 27 bases separating them. Germline loops: CDR1 LGHNA, CDR2 YSLEER. The chain's CDR3 is CASSQDILAAAGRGGGYTF. The CDR3 bases are TGCGCCAGCAGCCAAGATATTCTAGCGGCGGCAGGCCGAGGGGGTGGCTACACCTTC.

The chain has TRBV5-4 and TRBJ1-2; D is undetermined. The germline V gene has CDR1 SGHNT and CDR2 YYREEE (reference sequence). The CDR3 is 13 residues long. V was pared by 0 bases and J by 5 bases, with 8 bases between. The CDR3 coding sequence is TGTGCCAGCAGCTTGGATACGGGGTATGGCTACACCTTC. Its protein is CASSLDTGYGYTF.

The V and J genes are TRBV6-6 and TRBJ2-5; no clear D gene. The germline V gene has CDR1 MNHNY and CDR2 SVGAGI (reference sequence). This CDR3 has 15 amino acids. Trimming cost V 0 bases and J 4 bases, with 12 bases left between them. The CDR3 sequence: CASSYSTLARETQYF. The CDR3 DNA is TGTGCCAGCAGTTACTCGACCCTTGCCCGAGAGACCCAGTACTTC.

This clone was detected once. J is TRBJ1-4 and V is TRBV6-5, with unresolved D. The CDR3 is 15 amino acids. Trimming removed 0 bases from V and 8 bases from J, with 13 bases in between. Looked up from germline, CDR1 is MNHEY and CDR2 is SVGAGI. The CDR3 region has the DNA TGTGCCAGCAGTTACTCGAGGCAGGAAGGGGAAAAACTGTTTTTT. Its translation: CASSYSRQEGEKLFF.

V usage is TRBV15 and J usage is TRBJ1-1, with 7 nucleotides matching TRBD1. J gave up 3 bases and V 1 base, and 2 bases lay outside the gene matches. Germline V gene data show CDR1 as LNHNV and CDR2 as YYDKDF (reference sequence). The CDR3 has 14 residues. CDR3 sequence reads: CATSRGQGDTEAFF. The CDR3 DNA reads as TGTGCCACCAGCAGAGGGCAGGGGGACACTGAAGCTTTCTTT.

This clone was found once. The V gene is TRBV19, the J gene TRBJ2-7, with D possibly TRBD1 on 5 matching bases. The V gene lost 6 bases and the J gene lost 3 bases, with 12 bases spanning the gap. Germline V gene lookup returns CDR1 LNHDA and CDR2 SQIVND (reference sequence). The CDR3 contains 13 residues. DNA for the CDR3: TGTGCCAGTAGCATGGGGCCGATCTACGAGCAGTACTTC. This translates into CASSMGPIYEQYF.

The CDR3 is CASSQGGPGATGSPLHF. DNA of the CDR3: TGCGCCAGCAGCCAAGGGGGCCCCGGGGCGACGGGTTCACCCCTCCACTTT. The genes are TRBV4-1 and TRBJ1-6, with D perhaps TRBD1 (5 bases). V lost 1 base, J lost 9 bases, and 19 bases lay in between. Germline CDR1 MGHRA, CDR2 YSYEKL. The CDR3 spans 17 residues.

V is TRBV7-2 and J is TRBJ2-1; D might be TRBD2 (5 bases). This CDR3 contains 15 residues. Germline CDR1 SGHTA, CDR2 FQGNSA. V was clipped by 2 bases and J by 2 bases, with 10 bases between them. CDR3 sequence (DNA): TGTGCCAGCAGCTTATGGGCGGGTCCCTACAATGAGCAGTTCTTC. This encodes CASSLWAGPYNEQFF.

About this clone itself: Other DNA variants within this sample encode the same CDR3. This sequence joins TRBV30 and TRBJ2-2; D gene ambiguous. V was pared by 1 base and J by 6 bases, with 3 bases between. The length of the CDR3 is 11 residues. Germline V gives CDR1 GTSNPN, CDR2 SVGIG (reference sequence). CDR3 nucleotides: TGTGCCTGGAGTGCCCCCGGGGAGCTGTTTTTT. It translates to CAWSAPGELFF.

This clone has just one count. V is TRBV7-9 and J is TRBJ1-2, with TRBD1 identical over 8 bases. CDR3 size: 15 residues. J gave up 3 bases and V 6 bases, and 9 bases lay outside the gene matches. The germline gives CDR1 SEHNR, CDR2 FQNEAQ (reference sequence). Here the CDR3 DNA reads TGTGCCAGCAGTTCCTGGACAGGGCTCGACTATGGCTACACCTTC. As protein: CASSSWTGLDYGYTF.

With regard to this clone: The same CDR3 is also encoded by other DNA sequences in this sample. The chain employs TRBV19 and TRBJ2-5; a possible D gene is TRBD1 (5 bases). Germline V lookup: CDR1 LNHDA, CDR2 SQIVND (reference sequence). The CDR3 spans 13 residues. The germline V and J ends were trimmed by 4 bases and 3 bases, with 9 bases remaining between them. This CDR3 is CASSTDREETQYF. The DNA for the CDR3 is TGTGCCAGTAGTACTGACAGAGAAGAGACCCAGTACTTC.

This sequence joins TRBV12-5 and TRBJ2-2; 8 bases are a match to TRBD2. Losses at the gene ends were 5 bases for V and 0 bases for J; bases not matched to a gene: 23. CDR1 is LGHNT and CDR2 is FRNRAP in the germline V gene. The CDR3 contains 22 residues. The CDR3 sequence: CASGRDSDGGGRKRPNTGELFF. CDR3 nucleotide sequence: TGTGCTAGTGGTCGAGATTCCGACGGCGGGGGGCGAAAGCGACCGAACACCGGGGAGCTGTTTTTT.

This clone occurred once. The V gene is TRBV4-1, the J gene TRBJ1-3; no firm D call. Germline loops: CDR1 MGHRA, CDR2 YSYEKL. Between the trimmed V and J ends, which lost 0 bases and 0 bases, there was a span of 12 bases. This CDR3 is 17 amino acids long. CDR3 coding DNA: TGCGCCAGCAGCCAAGATTGGCGGAGAGACTCTGGAAACACCATATATTTT. Translation: CASSQDWRRDSGNTIYF.

The chain couples TRBV19 to TRBJ2-3; D not certain. The germline V and J ends were trimmed by 5 bases and 8 bases, with 11 bases remaining between them. Per germline, CDR1 LNHDA and CDR2 SQIVND (reference sequence). This CDR3 region has 12 residues. The CDR3 sequence is CASSASWGTQYF. The CDR3 coding sequence is TGTGCCAGTAGTGCGAGTTGGGGTACGCAGTATTTT.

This chain links TRBV5-1 with TRBJ2-5; 10 nucleotides line up with TRBD2. V was clipped by 4 bases and J by 5 bases; unmatched bases: 5. CDR3 length equals 14 residues. Germline CDR1 is SGHRS and CDR2 is YFSETQ. The CDR3 loop is CASSPSGSLETQYF. Written as DNA, the CDR3 is TGCGCCAGCAGCCCTAGCGGGAGTCTGGAGACCCAGTACTTC.

In this sample, this clone turned up once. The chain recombines TRBV29-1 with TRBJ2-3, with D possibly TRBD1 on 6 matching bases. The CDR3 totals 13 residues. The ends were cut back, 4 bases at V and 2 bases at J, with 10 bases in the middle. Germline assignment: CDR1 SQVTM and CDR2 ANQGSEA. This CDR3 is CSVGTEITDTQYF. Here the CDR3 DNA reads TGCAGCGTTGGGACAGAGATCACAGATACGCAGTATTTT.

V is TRBV20-1 and J is TRBJ1-2; maybe TRBD1 (6 bases). Germline CDR1 reads DFQATT; CDR2 reads SNEGSKA (reference sequence). The V end lost 8 bases, the J end lost 4 bases, and 11 bases lay between the germline ends. This CDR3 spans 11 amino acids. The CDR3 coding sequence is TGCAGTTCAAAGGGGGTCTATGGCTACACCTTC. Protein sequence: CSSKGVYGYTF.

The chain employs TRBV9 and TRBJ2-3, with D perhaps matching TRBD2 (6 bases). Trimming shortened V by 4 bases and J by 0 bases, and 18 bases separated the two germline ends. The CDR3 consists of 17 residues. The germline V gene encodes CDR1 SGDLS and CDR2 YYNGEE. The CDR3 bases are TGTGCCAGCAGCCTGACTGCGGGACTCGCTAGCACAGATACGCAGTATTTT. It is translated as CASSLTAGLASTDTQYF. The variable domain in full, completed from reference TRBV9 and TRBJ2-3, reads DSGVTQTPKHLITATGQRVTLRCSPRSGDLSVYWYQQSLDQGLQFLIQYYNGEERAKGNILERFSAQQFPDLHSELNLSSLELGDSALYFCASSLTAGLASTDTQYFGPGTRLTVL.